What follows are 20 T cell receptor beta chains derived from one specimen sequenced in a study of cytomegalovirus exposure and HLA in healthy donors. A multiplex PCR was run with 60 Vbeta primers and 13 Jbeta primers. Measured with immunoSEQ multiplex PCR; TCRdb has only the in-frame clones, and not every one. Of 150,000 or so clones in the sample, 60% to 85% are singletons; the top ten hold approximately 6.8%. Sequenced input: PBMCs. The receptors derive from a man younger than 45 in good health and CMV-seronegative.

V and J are TRBV15 and TRBJ1-1, with D unresolved. This CDR3 region has 14 residues. Germline values: CDR1 LNHNV, CDR2 YYDKDF (reference sequence). Trimming cost V 4 bases and J 0 bases, with 9 bases left between them. The CDR3 DNA reads as TGTGCCACCAGCAAACAGAGACTGAACACTGAAGCTTTCTTT. Protein sequence: CATSKQRLNTEAFF.

V usage is TRBV28 and J usage is TRBJ1-2; 8 positions match TRBD1. This CDR3 region has 14 residues. Germline trimming cut 6 bases from V and 5 bases from J; bases unmatched to any gene: 8. CDR1 MDHEN and CDR2 SYDVKM come from the germline V gene. CDR3 in DNA: TGTGCCAGCAGCCCCCCAAACAGGGGGTATGGCTACACCTTC. Translation gives CASSPPNRGYGYTF.

This clone was observed once. Different DNA sequences within this sample yield the same CDR3. J is TRBJ1-2 and V is TRBV7-9, with TRBD1 identical over 8 bases. V dropped 1 base and J dropped 8; count of bases not matched to a gene: 3. This CDR3 has 13 amino acids. Germline V gives CDR1 SEHNR, CDR2 FQNEAQ (reference sequence). Written as DNA, the CDR3 is TGTGCCAGCAGCTTAGAACAGGGGGTCGGCTACACCTTC. This encodes CASSLEQGVGYTF.

In this sample, this clone turned up once. The gene calls are TRBV19 and TRBJ2-5, with TRBD1 as a possible D gene (6 bases). The CDR3 sequence is 14 residues long. CDR1 and CDR2 (germline): LNHDA, SQIVND (reference sequence). Trimming removed 3 bases at V and 7 bases at J, with 15 bases between. CDR3 sequence reads: CASSIAGALATQYF. CDR3 nucleotide sequence: TGTGCCAGTAGTATCGCAGGGGCGCTAGCGACCCAGTACTTC.

This clone appeared once. One end of the junction is discordant with germline, which a read error may explain. The chain has TRBV5-1 and TRBJ2-6; D may be TRBD1 (6 bases). The germline CDR1 and CDR2 sequences are SGHRS and YFSETQ. There are 18 residues in the CDR3. CDR3 in DNA: TGCGCCAGCAGCGTATCTGCCGGGACATTTGCTGGGGCCAACGGCCTGACTTTC. It yields the protein CASSVSAGTFAGANGLTF.

This chain connects TRBV5-6 to TRBJ2-7; D is unclear. The V end lost 3 bases, the J end lost 5 bases, and 12 bases lay between the germline ends. CDR1 and CDR2 (germline): SGHDT, YYEEEE. The CDR3 loop spans 13 amino acids. The CDR3 reads CASSSLFRDEQYF. CDR3 bases: TGTGCCAGCAGCTCTCTTTTTCGGGACGAGCAGTACTTC.

V is TRBV28 and J is TRBJ1-2, with a weak D call TRBD1 (5 bases). The V and J ends lost 5 bases and 3 bases respectively, with 13 bases between them. Germline assignment: CDR1 MDHEN and CDR2 SYDVKM. This CDR3 contains 14 residues. The CDR3 DNA is TGTGCCAGCAGTGTTACCGGGACTCACTATGGCTACACCTTC. Translated, it gives CASSVTGTHYGYTF.

The V gene is TRBV11-3, the J gene TRBJ2-1, with 9 positions matching TRBD2. The CDR3 covers 17 residues. J lost 4 bases, V lost 0 bases, and 7 bases had no gene match. Per germline, CDR1 SGHNT and CDR2 YENEEA. The CDR3 region has the DNA TGTGCCAGCAGCTTAGATGGGGCTAGCGGGGCTTACAATGAGCAGTTCTTC. This encodes CASSLDGASGAYNEQFF.

The chain links TRBV7-6 to TRBJ2-1, with no clear D. The V gene lost 1 base and the J gene lost 1 base, with 5 bases spanning the gap. The CDR3 totals 14 residues. CDR1 SGHVS and CDR2 FNYEAQ come from the germline V gene. CDR3 region: CASSLDMSYNEQFF. The DNA of the CDR3 is TGTGCCAGCAGCTTAGATATGTCCTACAATGAGCAGTTCTTC.

The rearrangement uses TRBV2 and TRBJ1-1, with TRBD1 matching 8 bases. With 6 bases clipped from V and 4 bases from J, the junction kept 4 bases outside the gene matches. The length of the CDR3 is 13 residues. The germline gives CDR1 SNHLY, CDR2 FYNNEI. The CDR3 bases are TGTGCCAGCAGGACAGGGGTCGGCACTGAAGCTTTCTTT. As protein: CASRTGVGTEAFF.

The V and J genes are TRBV19 and TRBJ1-5; 8 nucleotides match TRBD1. Germline loops: CDR1 LNHDA, CDR2 SQIVND (reference sequence). The CDR3 is 17 residues long. The V and J ends lost 7 bases and 2 bases, in that order; junction bases with no gene match: 13. CDR3: CASTKGVDRGGNQPQHF. In DNA, the CDR3 is TGTGCCAGTACCAAAGGGGTTGACAGGGGAGGCAATCAGCCCCAGCATTTT.

J is TRBJ2-4 and V is TRBV2; D is possibly TRBD1 (6 bases). Germline-derived CDR1 and CDR2 are SNHLY and FYNNEI. There are 16 residues in the CDR3. Trimming removed 6 bases from V and 6 bases from J, with 21 bases in between. Written as DNA, the CDR3 is TGTGCCAGCAGCCAGACCAGGACGGGACAAAGAAACATTCAGTACTTC. It yields the protein CASSQTRTGQRNIQYF.

Sample share makes this clone medium-sized (0.01 to 0.1%). This chain joins TRBV4-2 and TRBJ2-7; 11 bases map to TRBD2. This CDR3 has 15 amino acids. The germline CDR1 and CDR2 sequences are LGHNA and YNFKEQ. V trimming: 3 bases; J trimming: 3 bases; junction bases outside the gene matches: 4. The CDR3 protein is CASSHGLAGGYEQYF. The CDR3, as DNA: TGTGCCAGCAGCCACGGACTAGCGGGTGGCTACGAGCAGTACTTC.

Regarding this clone: Relative to the germline gene, one junction end is altered; a read error may explain this. The rearrangement links TRBV15 to TRBJ2-4; D might be TRBD2 (6 bases). From germline, CDR1 is LNHNV and CDR2 YYDKDF (reference sequence). CDR3 size: 15 residues. Here the CDR3 DNA reads TGTGCCACCAGTACCCACGGGAGTGGCGAAAACAGTCAGTACTTC. This sequence encodes CATSTHGSGENSQYF.

This chain uses TRBV2 with TRBJ1-6; D is possibly TRBD1 (5 bases). The V gene lost 2 bases and the J gene lost 10 bases, with 12 bases spanning the gap. This CDR3 has 14 residues. Germline-derived CDR1 and CDR2 are SNHLY and FYNNEI. CDR3 sequence reads: CASSEQGGLSPLHF. The CDR3 region has the DNA TGTGCCAGCAGTGAACAGGGAGGCTTGTCACCCCTCCACTTT.

This rearrangement joins TRBV5-1 to TRBJ2-3; 14 bases are shared with TRBD2. CDR3 length equals 17 residues. V lost 3 bases, J lost 4 bases, and 7 bases stayed unmatched. CDR1 is SGHRS, CDR2 YFSETQ, per germline. The CDR3 DNA is TGCGCCAGCAGCTCGGGGACTAGCGGGAGTTGGGCAGATACGCAGTATTTT. Protein product: CASSSGTSGSWADTQYF.

The CDR3 nucleotides read TGTGCCACCCTTCAGGGGTATGGCTACACCTTC. Translated, it gives CATLQGYGYTF. The chain is built from TRBV28 and TRBJ1-2; D perhaps matches TRBD1 (6 bases). CDR1 is MDHEN, CDR2 SYDVKM, per germline. The CDR3 contains 11 residues. V was cut by 10 bases and J by 5 bases, with 11 bases left in between.

In regard to this clone: This sample includes further DNA sequences coding for the same CDR3. The rearrangement joins TRBV5-6 to TRBJ2-7; D might be TRBD1 (5 bases). CDR1 SGHDT and CDR2 YYEEEE come from the germline V gene. V was shortened by 3 bases and J by 0 bases, with 13 bases between the two germline ends. CDR3 length: 15 amino acids. CDR3 bases: TGTGCCAGCAGCTGGGTGGCAGACAGCTCCTACGAGCAGTACTTC. This encodes CASSWVADSSYEQYF.

V gene TRBV6-5 combines with J gene TRBJ1-2; maybe TRBD1 (5 bases). The CDR3 has 14 residues. CDR1 is MNHEY and CDR2 is SVGAGI in the germline V gene. V was shortened by 10 bases and J by 2 bases, with 17 bases between the two germline ends. The CDR3 nucleotides are TGTGCCACAAAGAAGGGGCAAGGGAACTATGGCTACACCTTC. It specifies CATKKGQGNYGYTF.

This rearrangement joins TRBV19 to TRBJ2-7, with D unclear. Germline CDR1 LNHDA, CDR2 SQIVND (reference sequence). Trimming removed 3 bases from V and 6 bases from J, with 12 bases in between. This CDR3 region has 13 residues. Here the CDR3 DNA reads TGTGCCAGTAGTATTGTAGATTCGTCCGAGCAGTACTTC. Translating gives CASSIVDSSEQYF. Full variable domain (remainder filled in from reference TRBV19 and TRBJ2-7): DGGITQSPKYLFRKEGQNVTLSCEQNLNHDAMYWYRQDPGQGLRLIYYSQIVNDFQKGDIAEGYSVSREKKESFPLTVTSAQKNPTAFYLCASSIVDSSEQYFGPGTRLTVT.